Following are 10 T cell receptor beta chains from one sample sequenced in a study of shared T cell receptors in the human thymus. TCRdb keeps only in-frame clones here, not all; method: immunoSEQ multiplex PCR. The sample has 640,000 or so clones, 87% seen once; the top ten hold just under 0.0095%. These data also featured in a second study, about human thymus T cells.

The sequenced sample consisted of thymocytes. Every receptor here comes from a boy under two years old with a congenital heart defect.

This chain connects TRBV6-1 to TRBJ2-1; 8 bases are shared with TRBD2. CDR3 length: 14 residues. V shed 2 bases, J shed 9 bases, and the junction held 6 bases outside the gene matches. CDR1 MNHNS and CDR2 SASEGT come from the germline V gene. The CDR3 DNA sequence: TGTGCCAGCAGTGAACGGGGGGGGATAGGTGAGCAGTTCTTC. It encodes CASSERGGIGEQFF.

V is TRBV5-6 and J is TRBJ2-5; 8 bases are shared with TRBD1. Germline V gives CDR1 SGHDT, CDR2 YYEEEE. Trimming at V came to 4 bases and at J to 1 base, leaving 6 bases not matched to a gene. CDR3 length equals 15 residues. The CDR3 region is CASSPGGTGQETQYF. The DNA for the CDR3 is TGTGCCAGCAGCCCCGGTGGGACAGGCCAAGAGACCCAGTACTTC.

The rearrangement uses TRBV5-1 and TRBJ1-1, with TRBD1 as a possible D gene (5 bases). The CDR3 loop spans 13 amino acids. Trimming shortened V by 10 bases and J by 5 bases, and 18 bases separated the two germline ends. The germline V gene has CDR1 SGHRS and CDR2 YFSETQ. CDR3: CAYSIGEGTEAFF. DNA of the CDR3: TGCGCCTACAGTATAGGGGAGGGGACTGAAGCTTTCTTT.

The chain carries TRBV11-3 and TRBJ2-7; 10 nucleotides align to TRBD1. Per germline, CDR1 SGHNT and CDR2 YENEEA. This CDR3 spans 15 amino acids. Losses at the gene ends were 5 bases for V and 4 bases for J; bases not matched to a gene: 8. CDR3 amino acids: CASSRWVDRGYEQYF. The DNA of the CDR3 is TGTGCCAGCAGCCGTTGGGTGGACAGGGGGTACGAGCAGTACTTC.

V usage is TRBV5-1 and J usage is TRBJ2-5; D call uncertain. The germline V gene encodes CDR1 SGHRS and CDR2 YFSETQ. The CDR3 length is 15 residues. Trimming stripped 1 base from V and 5 bases from J, with 15 bases between. In DNA, the CDR3 is TGCGCCAGCAGCTTGAGAGGAGCCGCCGTGGAGACCCAGTACTTC. Protein sequence: CASSLRGAAVETQYF.

V is TRBV14 and J is TRBJ2-1; 11 nucleotides align to TRBD1. Trimming cost V 0 bases and J 6 bases; bases outside gene matches: 10. This CDR3 is 18 amino acids long. The V gene's germline CDR1 is SGHDN and CDR2 FVKESK. CDR3 DNA sequence: TGTGCCAGCAGCCAAGATCTTGGGGGACAGGGGGAAAGCAATGAGCAGTTCTTC. Protein product: CASSQDLGGQGESNEQFF.

Of note for this clone: Distinct nucleotide sequences in the sample also encode this CDR3. The V call is TRBV5-1, the J call TRBJ2-7; 8 bases are shared with TRBD2. V lost 3 bases and J lost 2; bases outside the gene matches: 1. The CDR3 totals 13 residues. CDR1 is SGHRS and CDR2 is YFSETQ in the germline V gene. This chain's CDR3 is CASSSGLAYEQYF. In nucleotides, the CDR3 is TGCGCCAGCAGCTCGGGACTAGCCTACGAGCAGTACTTC.

The CDR3 DNA reads TGTGCCAGCAGCCCGACAGGGATGGGCAATCAGCCCCAGCATTTT. It yields the protein CASSPTGMGNQPQHF. The chain recombines TRBV7-2 with TRBJ1-5; 7 bases match TRBD1. The ends lost 5 bases at V and 2 bases at J; junction bases unmatched: 6. Looked up from germline, CDR1 is SGHTA and CDR2 is FQGNSA. The CDR3 has 15 residues. The whole variable domain, remainder taken from reference TRBV7-2 and TRBJ1-5, is GAGVSQSPSNKVTEKGKDVELRCDPISGHTALYWYRQSLGQGLEFLIYFQGNSAPDKSGLPSDRFSAERTGGSVSTLTIQRTQQEDSAVYLCASSPTGMGNQPQHFGDGTRLSIL.

The chain carries TRBV10-3 and TRBJ1-4; the D is unclear. CDR3 length: 18 residues. Germline V gives CDR1 ENHRY, CDR2 SYGVKD. Between the trimmed V and J ends, which lost 4 bases and 8 bases, there was a span of 26 bases. The DNA for the CDR3 is TGTGCCATCAGTGCCTCATATCTCCCGTCCGGTCACGAGGAAAAACTGTTTTTT. Translating gives CAISASYLPSGHEEKLFF.

The J gene is TRBJ1-1, the V gene TRBV19; D not certain. The germline V gene encodes CDR1 LNHDA and CDR2 SQIVND (reference sequence). V shed 8 bases and J shed 1 base, with 14 bases lying between them. The CDR3 totals 14 residues. The CDR3 region has the DNA TGTGCCAGTGCGGACGGGATCCAGAACACTGAAGCTTTCTTT. Translated: CASADGIQNTEAFF.